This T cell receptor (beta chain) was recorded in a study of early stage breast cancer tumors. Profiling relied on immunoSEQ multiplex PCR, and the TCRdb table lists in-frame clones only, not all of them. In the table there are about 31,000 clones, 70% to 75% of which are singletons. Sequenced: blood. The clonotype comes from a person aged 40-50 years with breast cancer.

CDR3 protein: CASSQSVNTEAFF. The CDR3 nucleotides are TGTGCCAGCAGCCAGAGCGTGAACACTGAAGCTTTCTTT. This chain connects TRBV5-4 to TRBJ1-1, with D hard to call. Germline values: CDR1 SGHNT, CDR2 YYREEE (reference sequence). The ends were cut back, 4 bases at V and 0 bases at J, with 7 bases in the middle. The CDR3 consists of 13 residues. The full variable domain, in which reference TRBV5-4 and TRBJ1-1 provide the parts outside the CDR3, is ETGVTQSPTHLIKTRGQQVTLRCSSQSGHNTVSWYQQALGQGPQFIFQYYREEENGRGNFPPRFSGLQFPNYSSELNVNALELDDSALYLCASSQSVNTEAFFGQGTRLTVV.